This entry features one TCR beta chain sequence. Its antigen is as yet unknown. Time point defined: 2015-2016 season, pre-vaccination. Sequencing was performed with immunoSEQ multiplex PCR; in TCRdb, only in-frame clones are kept and a portion is missing. There are 11,000 to 15,000 clones in the sample; approximately 80% occur only once, and about 0.4% lies in the top ten. The sample belongs to a study of follicular helper T cells after annual influenza vaccination. Overall study: Across the 2013-2014, 2014-2015 and 2015-2016 vaccination seasons, some subjects were resampled. Study-wide results and limits: Each annual vaccination recalled recurring oligoclonal ICOS+CD38+ cTfh clonotypes.

Germline loops: CDR1 SGDLS, CDR2 YYNGEE. The CDR3 spans 17 residues. Trimming cost V 0 bases and J 4 bases; bases outside gene matches: 6. This clonotype was sampled from an adult who received the influenza vaccine. The chain carries TRBV9 and TRBJ2-1; 11 nucleotides agree with TRBD2. The sequenced sample was CXCR5- memory CD4+ T cells sorted from blood, obtained on the day of influenza vaccination. CDR3 sequence: CASSVVGSGGVYNEQFF. DNA for the CDR3: TGTGCCAGCAGCGTAGTGGGTAGCGGGGGGGTATACAATGAGCAGTTCTTC.